This T cell receptor beta chain was identified during a study of blood T cell repertoires in COVID-19 (dated by TCRdb to 2020 to 2021). The study in broad terms: Collaborator samples came from the United States, Italy and Spain and covered acute and convalescent phases of COVID-19. The material from the prospective study consisted of cDNA or gDNA derived from T cells, B-cell-depleted T cells, or PBMCs. Subjects who had been exposed to COVID-19, were actively infected with it, or had recovered from it provided the deeply sampled blood TCRbeta repertoires that made up the dataset. The repertoires were released in a freely available public database intended as a resource for research on the immune response to SARS-CoV-2. Samples came from the ongoing ImmuneRACE study (first 160 participants) plus 1,254 subjects from 6 global collaborators. Sample metadata almost always included a de-identified subject ID, COVID-19 status, age in years and sex. Where available, HLA class I and class II types were taken from metadata supplied by the sample provider and were not determined by assay-based typing. What the study reported, not specific to this receptor: Clinical and demographic metadata were provided uncurated, with the amount varying by source and participant.

As to this clone: Its antigen has not been determined. Per-base quality was not reported, and no clone a single base away is much larger than it.

Ends trimmed: V by 3 bases, J by 4 bases; bases unmatched to a gene: 7. CDR1 and CDR2, looked up from the germline V gene, are SQVTM and ANQGSEA. The CDR3 spans 14 residues, from the cysteine through the phenylalanine. Only CDR3 DNA is held: 42 bases, read in frame from base 1. TCRbeta CDR3 regions were amplified from genomic DNA using the immunoSEQ Assay, a bias-controlled multiplex PCR. The study's own analysis went as follows. The number of nucleated cells in each sample was estimated from the amplification of reference gene primers within the assay. Sequence reads were collapsed and filtered to measure the absolute abundance of every unique TCRbeta CDR3 rearrangement. For each sample, productive Simpson clonality was calculated as the square root of Simpson's diversity index across productive rearrangements. In its TCRdb copy, this immuneACCESS table keeps in-frame sequences only and misses some clones. Where compared with another copy, unresolved V genes explain less than half of these, and the others have no known cause. V and J calls and clone size come straight from that table; D and trimming were deduced from the DNA. The table for this sample lists 19,000 or so clones; 83% of them were counted only once. 5.5% to 8% of the sample lies in the top ten.

Collaborating institutions collected whole blood in K2EDTA tubes following their own protocols. For TCRbeta analysis, collaborators shipped samples as frozen whole blood, isolated PBMCs, or DNA extracted from either of those sample types. The specimen was peripheral blood. The clonotype originates from a human donor in a cohort sampled during active COVID-19. The chain is assembled from TRBV29-1 and TRBJ1-1, with 8 bases matching TRBD1. The CDR3 loop reads CSVDLRTGITEAFF. The DNA sequence is TGCAGCGTTGACCTCCGGACAGGGATCACTGAAGCTTTCTTT.